This T cell receptor (beta chain) originates from a study of blood T cell repertoires in COVID-19. Study information: Nucleic acid was either cDNA or gDNA, and it came from T cells, B-cell-depleted T cells, or PBMCs.

Here immunoSEQ multiplex PCR was the method, and the copy in TCRdb shows in-frame clones only, minus some. The data hold over 150,000 clones, with approximately 84% observed a single time. The sample taken for sequencing was peripheral blood. This clonotype was sampled from a man younger than 30 with active or convalescent COVID-19.

CDR3 in DNA: TGTGCCAGCAGCCAAGGACTAGGGAGACAAGAGACCCAGTACTTC. It specifies CASSQGLGRQETQYF. V gene TRBV4-2 combines with J gene TRBJ2-5; a weak D match, TRBD2 (6 bases). This CDR3 spans 15 amino acids. Germline V gene sequence: CDR1 LGHNA, CDR2 YNFKEQ. Trimming cost V 1 base and J 2 bases, with 11 bases left between them.